What follows is one T cell receptor beta chain and its context. Its specificity is not known. This specimen comes from a study of blood T cells in healthy people across ages. Combining a sample-barcoded 5' primer with a J-beta primer mix, a second PCR ran for roughly 7 to 11 cycles. Sequencing recovered at least 2.5 million CDR3-containing paired-end reads from each sample. MiXCR, run by TCRdb on the 5' RACE reads, gives a single entry per CDR3 protein. The repertoire holds 1.8 million or so distinct CDR3 sequences, with 35% to 50% as singletons. Per sample, at least 5.5 micrograms of total RNA were extracted. Study results and caveats: Naive T cell percentage strongly correlated with TCR beta diversity. Roughly linear age-related decline in beta diversity appeared, significant by age approximately 40.

This CDR3 region has 16 residues. The genes are TRBV12-3 or TRBV12-4 and TRBJ2-7, with 9 bases that match TRBD1. The J call is in doubt because the DNA end fits TRBJ2-5 better. Sequenced input: blood. The source of this sequence is a human donor in good health. This chain's CDR3 is CASSRPRDRERETQYF. The CDR3 DNA follows: TGTGCCAGCAGTCGTCCCCGGGACAGGGAGCGAGAGACCCAGTACTTC.